This record concerns one T cell receptor (beta chain) sequence. RNA in amounts of roughly 0.5 to 1 ug was reverse transcribed with random hexamers. TCRdb reprocessed the immunoSEQ multiplex PCR reads via MiXCR and lists one record per CDR3 protein. The profile covers roughly 120,000 distinct CDR3 sequences, with around 94% appearing a single time and roughly 0.087% taken by the ten largest. This entry comes from a study of CD8 T cells in Susac syndrome. The CDR3 is 17 residues long. The trim removed 1 base at V and 6 bases at J, leaving 13 bases unmatched. Germline V CDR1 and CDR2: LGHNA, YNFKEQ. Sequencing was carried out using CD4+ T cells from PBMCs. This sequence was found in a human donor in good health. The chain has TRBV4-2 and TRBJ2-7; TRBD2 matches 9 bases. As DNA, the CDR3 is TGTGCCAGCAGCCAAGGAGGGGTAATAGCGGGAGTAGGCGAGCAGTACTTC. Protein: CASSQGGVIAGVGEQYF.